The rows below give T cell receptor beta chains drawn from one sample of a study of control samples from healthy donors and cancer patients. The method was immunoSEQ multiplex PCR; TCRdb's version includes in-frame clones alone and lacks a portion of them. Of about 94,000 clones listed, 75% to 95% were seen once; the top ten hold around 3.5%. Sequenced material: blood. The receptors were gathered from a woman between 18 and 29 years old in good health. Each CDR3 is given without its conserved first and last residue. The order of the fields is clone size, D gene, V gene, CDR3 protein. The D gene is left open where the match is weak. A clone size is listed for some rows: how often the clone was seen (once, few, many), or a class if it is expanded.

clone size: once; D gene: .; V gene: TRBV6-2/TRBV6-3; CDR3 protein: ASSYLGQNTEAF
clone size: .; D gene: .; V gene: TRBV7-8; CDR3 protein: ASSPGVRYDYT
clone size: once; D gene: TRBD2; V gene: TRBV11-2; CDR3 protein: ASRTGTSEQF
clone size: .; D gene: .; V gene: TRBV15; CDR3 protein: ATSRETGWGYT
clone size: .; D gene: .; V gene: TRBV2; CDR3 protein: ASRVGHENTGELF
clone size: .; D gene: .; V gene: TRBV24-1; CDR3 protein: ATSGSRGVDEQF
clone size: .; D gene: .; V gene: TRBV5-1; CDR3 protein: ASSLDRAQDTQY
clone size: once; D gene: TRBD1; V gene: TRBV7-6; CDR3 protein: ASSLAQGATEAF
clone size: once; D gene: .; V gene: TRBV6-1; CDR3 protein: ASSERAALNGYT
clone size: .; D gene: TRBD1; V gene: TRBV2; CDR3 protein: AIQSFRDRDEQY
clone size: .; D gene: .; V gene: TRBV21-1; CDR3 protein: ASSSSGGVYQF